A single sample gave rise to the 19 T cell receptor beta chains below, sequenced in a study of CD8 T cells in Susac syndrome. With random hexamers, reverse transcription was performed on roughly 0.5 to 1 ug of RNA. TCRdb re-analysed the immunoSEQ multiplex PCR reads in MiXCR, keeping a single row per CDR3 protein. The sample holds about 180,000 distinct CDR3 sequences, about 94% seen once. The source material was CD4+ T cells from PBMCs. These TCRs come from a human donor with Susac syndrome.

The V call is TRBV29-1, the J call TRBJ2-3; D ambiguous. The germline V gene encodes CDR1 SQVTM and CDR2 ANQGSEA. CDR3 size: 14 residues. V was clipped by 1 base and J by 2 bases, with 10 bases between them. The CDR3 region is CSVEGTLDTDTQYF. In DNA, the CDR3 is TGCAGCGTTGAAGGCACTCTAGACACAGATACGCAGTATTTT.

This chain connects TRBV24-1 to TRBJ2-4; D gene uncertain. Per germline, CDR1 KGHDR and CDR2 SFDVKD. The V gene lost 5 bases and the J gene lost 0 bases, with 10 bases spanning the gap. There are 15 residues in the CDR3. The CDR3, as DNA: TGTGCCACCAGTGCCGGCCTTATAGCCAAAAACATTCAGTACTTC. Protein sequence: CATSAGLIAKNIQYF.

The chain is built from TRBV30 and TRBJ2-2; D call uncertain. Germline values: CDR1 GTSNPN, CDR2 SVGIG (reference sequence). V lost 8 bases, J lost 0 bases, and 10 bases lay in between. The CDR3 extends over 13 amino acids. The CDR3 loop reads CARVTANTGELFF. The CDR3 DNA reads TGTGCCCGAGTCACTGCGAACACCGGGGAGCTGTTTTTT. The full variable domain, completed using reference TRBV30 and TRBJ2-2, is SQTIHQWPATLVQPVGSPLSLECTVEGTSNPNLYWYRQAAGRGLQLLFYSVGIGQISSEVPQNLSASRPQDRQFILSSKKLLLSDSGFYLCARVTANTGELFFGEGSRLTVL.

The chain couples TRBV30 to TRBJ2-1, with D unresolved. The CDR3 is made up of 13 amino acids. V was pared by 3 bases and J by 5 bases, with 11 bases between. The germline V gene encodes CDR1 GTSNPN and CDR2 SVGIG (reference sequence). CDR3 protein: CAWRLYRNNEQFF. Here the CDR3 DNA reads TGTGCCTGGAGGCTGTACAGAAACAATGAGCAGTTCTTC.

The chain combines TRBV20-1 with TRBJ1-2; no firm D call. V gave up 4 bases and J gave up 3 bases, with 9 bases separating them. The CDR3 length is 12 residues. CDR1 DFQATT and CDR2 SNEGSKA come from the germline V gene (reference sequence). Here the CDR3 DNA reads TGCAGTGCTAAGGTGGCGGACTATGGCTACACCTTC. This gives the protein CSAKVADYGYTF.

The chain carries TRBV7-2 and TRBJ1-1; D unresolved. V lost 7 bases and J lost 10, with 16 bases in between. Germline lookup yields CDR1 SGHTA and CDR2 FQGNSA. The CDR3 loop spans 12 amino acids. This CDR3 reads CASKLWADGAFF. CDR3 bases: TGTGCCAGCAAACTTTGGGCAGACGGAGCTTTCTTT.

The V and J genes are TRBV27 and TRBJ2-7; possibly TRBD1 or TRBD2 for D (6 bases each). Germline V gives CDR1 MNHEY, CDR2 SMNVEV (reference sequence). Deletions cut 6 bases from V and 3 bases from J, with 12 bases between. The CDR3 consists of 13 residues. In nucleotides, the CDR3 is TGTGCCAGCAGCGTGGGGGGCGGCTACGAGCAGTACTTC. Its protein is CASSVGGGYEQYF.

CDR3 in amino acids: CASSPRLAGDGGELFF. CDR3 in DNA: TGTGCCAGCAGCCCTCGACTAGCGGGAGACGGCGGGGAGCTGTTTTTT. The V gene is TRBV5-4, the J gene TRBJ2-2; TRBD2 agrees at 12 bases. This CDR3 has 16 amino acids. CDR1 is SGHNT and CDR2 is YYREEE in the germline V gene (reference sequence). Trimming at V came to 4 bases and at J to 7 bases, leaving 8 bases not matched to a gene.

The chain joins TRBV24-1 to TRBJ2-2; D gene ambiguous. The V gene's germline CDR1 is KGHDR and CDR2 SFDVKD. Trimming removed 1 base from V and 1 base from J, with 6 bases in between. The length of the CDR3 is 15 residues. CDR3 sequence (DNA): TGTGCCACCAGTGATTTAAGGCAGAACACCGGGGAGCTGTTTTTT. It codes for CATSDLRQNTGELFF.

The J gene is TRBJ2-2, the V gene TRBV9; D unresolved. The CDR3 consists of 12 residues. Germline CDR1 reads SGDLS; CDR2 reads YYNGEE. The ends were cut back, 1 base at V and 7 bases at J, with 5 bases in the middle. The CDR3 is CASSVMNGELFF. In DNA, the CDR3 is TGTGCCAGCAGCGTAATGAACGGGGAGCTGTTTTTT.

The V and J genes are TRBV4-2 and TRBJ2-1; D not certain. The CDR3 loop spans 14 amino acids. Trimming took 5 bases from V and 3 from J, leaving 11 bases between them. The germline gives CDR1 LGHNA, CDR2 YNFKEQ. In DNA, the CDR3 is TGTGCCAGCAGCTCCGCTGGGGTCTACAATGAGCAGTTCTTC. Its translation: CASSSAGVYNEQFF.

The chain combines TRBV9 with TRBJ2-1, with D perhaps being TRBD1 or TRBD2 (5 bases each). V was cut by 2 bases and J by 2 bases, with 8 bases left in between. The CDR3 loop spans 14 amino acids. Germline V gene lookup returns CDR1 SGDLS and CDR2 YYNGEE. This CDR3 reads CASSVQGAYNEQFF. For the CDR3, the DNA is TGTGCCAGCAGCGTTCAGGGAGCCTACAATGAGCAGTTCTTC.

The chain carries TRBV20-1 and TRBJ1-1; D ambiguous. V was pared by 3 bases and J by 7 bases, with 12 bases between. From germline, CDR1 is DFQATT and CDR2 SNEGSKA (reference sequence). This CDR3 spans 12 amino acids. The CDR3 sequence: CSARARPGEAFF. The CDR3 DNA reads TGCAGTGCTAGGGCTAGACCTGGTGAAGCTTTCTTT.

This clonotype appeared once. The chain recombines TRBV19 with TRBJ1-2, with TRBD1 matching over 7 bases. CDR1 is LNHDA, CDR2 SQIVND, per germline (reference sequence). The CDR3 runs 15 residues. After removal of 2 bases from V and 4 bases from J, the junction contained 7 bases not matched to a gene. The CDR3 sequence is CASSISRDRGYGYTF. The CDR3 coding sequence is TGTGCCAGTAGTATAAGCCGGGACAGAGGCTATGGCTACACCTTC.

The rearrangement links TRBV7-9 to TRBJ2-3, with no clear D. V lost 5 bases and J lost 0, with 9 bases in between. The CDR3 consists of 14 residues. CDR1 is SEHNR, CDR2 FQNEAQ, per germline (reference sequence). The CDR3 DNA reads as TGTGCCAGCAGCCGGTCGCCTAGCACAGATACGCAGTATTTT. This gives the protein CASSRSPSTDTQYF.

This chain links TRBV27 with TRBJ2-7, with TRBD1 matching over 9 bases. V gave up 4 bases and J gave up 3 bases; unmatched junction bases: 7. Germline V gene lookup returns CDR1 MNHEY and CDR2 SMNVEV (reference sequence). The CDR3 consists of 15 residues. CDR3 region: CASSYRDRADYEQYF. In nucleotides, the CDR3 is TGTGCCAGCAGTTACAGGGACAGGGCAGACTACGAGCAGTACTTC.

V and J are TRBV30 and TRBJ2-3; 8 bases match TRBD1. This CDR3 is 15 amino acids long. V lost 2 bases, J lost 4 bases, and 8 bases stayed unmatched. Germline CDR1 reads GTSNPN; CDR2 reads SVGIG (reference sequence). The CDR3 bases are TGTGCCTGGAGTCGAATCGGACAGGGAGCAGATACGCAGTATTTT. This codes for CAWSRIGQGADTQYF.

This rearrangement joins TRBV9 to TRBJ2-1; D remains ambiguous. V was trimmed by 0 bases and J by 3 bases, leaving 13 bases between them. CDR1 and CDR2 (germline): SGDLS, YYNGEE. There are 16 residues in the CDR3. DNA of the CDR3: TGTGCCAGCAGCGTAGCACACGCCCCGGGCTACAATGAGCAGTTCTTC. This codes for CASSVAHAPGYNEQFF.

This clonotype was seen a single time. The chain links TRBV20-1 to TRBJ1-1; D not resolved. Per the germline V gene, CDR1 is DFQATT and CDR2 is SNEGSKA (reference sequence). The CDR3 has 13 residues. The ends were cut back, 1 base at V and 0 bases at J, with 6 bases in the middle. The DNA of the CDR3 is TGCAGTGCTAGAGCAGGCCTGAACACTGAAGCTTTCTTT. Its translation is CSARAGLNTEAFF.